This T cell receptor (beta chain) was identified in a study of T cell changes during pregnancy in multiple sclerosis. Germline V gives CDR1 SGHDN, CDR2 FVKESK. Trimming took 0 bases from V and 2 from J, leaving 14 bases between them. CDR3 length equals 16 residues. Here immunoSEQ multiplex PCR was the method, and the copy in TCRdb shows in-frame clones only, minus some. The sample includes about 49,000 clones, around 87% of them seen just once. Source: peripheral blood, taken after pregnancy. The receptor's source is a female donor in good health, enrolled as a control in a pregnancy study. The chain uses TRBV14 and TRBJ2-7, with D maybe TRBD1 (5 bases). The CDR3 is CASSQDWGETPYEQYF. The CDR3 nucleotides read TGTGCCAGCAGCCAAGATTGGGGCGAAACCCCCTACGAGCAGTACTTC.